The 27 T cell receptor beta chains presented below share a single source sample, sequenced in a study of radiotherapy plus CTLA-4 blockade in lung cancer. Sequenced by immunoSEQ multiplex PCR; TCRdb stores in-frame clones only, minus some. Of tens of thousands of clones listed, 77% are singletons. Material: peripheral blood, obtained from a patient treated with radiotherapy plus ipilimumab. The receptors shown here come from a human donor with non-small cell lung cancer whose response to radiotherapy plus ipilimumab could not be evaluated.

This chain joins TRBV28 and TRBJ1-1, with 10 bases lining up with TRBD1. There are 15 residues in the CDR3. Trimming took 2 bases from V and 5 from J; bases not matched to a gene: 5. The germline CDR1 and CDR2 sequences are MDHEN and SYDVKM. DNA for the CDR3: TGTGCCAGCAGTTTACAGACAGGGGGCCGGACTGAAGCTTTCTTT. Encoded protein: CASSLQTGGRTEAFF.

CDR3 sequence: CASSYTPGAARGGNTIYF. The CDR3 DNA reads as TGTGCCAGCAGTTATACGCCCGGGGCCGCCAGGGGTGGAAACACCATATATTTT. The chain joins TRBV28 to TRBJ1-3, with D possibly being TRBD1 (6 bases). Trimming pared 4 bases from V and 3 bases from J, leaving 22 bases between. Germline CDR1 MDHEN, CDR2 SYDVKM. The CDR3 extends over 18 amino acids.

The chain couples TRBV27 to TRBJ2-7; TRBD2 matches 8 bases. V lost 4 bases and J lost 4; bases outside the gene matches: 15. Germline V gene data show CDR1 as MNHEY and CDR2 as SMNVEV (reference sequence). The CDR3 runs to 17 residues. In DNA, the CDR3 is TGTGCCAGCAGTTACCTCGTCGGGACTAGAGTCCCATACGAGCAGTACTTC. It translates to CASSYLVGTRVPYEQYF.

CDR3 sequence reads: CASSQDFARGGPSEQYF. CDR3 sequence (DNA): TGCGCCAGCAGCCAAGATTTTGCGCGGGGGGGCCCCTCCGAGCAGTACTTC. The V and J genes are TRBV4-1 and TRBJ2-7, with 9 nucleotides matching TRBD2. Losses at the gene ends were 0 bases for V and 6 bases for J; bases not matched to a gene: 12. Germline V gene lookup returns CDR1 MGHRA and CDR2 YSYEKL. This CDR3 comprises 17 residues.

Comment on this clone: Sequence at one end of the junction differs from germline and may be a read error. Written as DNA, the CDR3 is TGCGCCAGCAGCGCCGGGACTAGCGGGGGGGCGCCCAAAAACATTCGGTACTTC. It encodes CASSAGTSGGAPKNIRYF. The chain employs TRBV5-1 and TRBJ2-4, with 16 bases aligning to TRBD2. The germline V gene has CDR1 SGHRS and CDR2 YFSETQ. This CDR3 region has 18 residues.

The rearrangement uses TRBV5-6 and TRBJ2-6; TRBD1 agrees at 8 bases. The CDR3 length is 18 residues. In germline, CDR1 is SGHDT, CDR2 YYEEEE. V lost 0 bases to trimming and J lost 3 bases; unmatched junction nucleotides: 8. In nucleotides, the CDR3 is TGTGCCAGCAGCTTGGCAGGGGGCGCCCTCGGTGGGGCCAACGTCCTGACTTTC. It encodes CASSLAGGALGGANVLTF.

The chain carries TRBV27 and TRBJ1-1; D uncertain. There are 13 residues in the CDR3. From germline, CDR1 is MNHEY and CDR2 SMNVEV (reference sequence). Trimming cost V 1 base and J 3 bases, with 6 bases left between them. CDR3 in amino acids: CASSLWPYTEAFF. CDR3 DNA sequence: TGTGCCAGCAGTTTATGGCCCTACACTGAAGCTTTCTTT.

This clone was detected only a few times. In DNA form, the CDR3 reads TGTGCCAGCTCACCCTGGACAGGGCCTAACTATGGCTACACCTTC. Translated: CASSPWTGPNYGYTF. The J gene is TRBJ1-2, the V gene TRBV18; TRBD1 matches at 8 bases. The V gene end was trimmed by 3 bases and the J gene end by 0 bases; junction bases not matched to a gene: 3. The CDR3 consists of 15 residues. Germline CDR1 and CDR2: KGHSH and LQKENI.

The chain recombines TRBV7-6 with TRBJ2-5, with TRBD1 matching 11 bases. The V and J ends lost 1 base and 5 bases, in that order; junction bases with no gene match: 3. The length of the CDR3 is 15 residues. Germline CDR1 SGHVS, CDR2 FNYEAQ. CDR3 in amino acids: CASSLEGQGGETQYF. The DNA for the CDR3 is TGTGCCAGCAGCTTAGAGGGACAGGGGGGTGAGACCCAGTACTTC.

This clone was seen only a few times. The V call is TRBV19, the J call TRBJ1-4; D unresolved. The germline CDR1 and CDR2 sequences are LNHDA and SQIVND (reference sequence). V dropped 4 bases and J dropped 8 bases, with 14 bases sitting between them. The CDR3 spans 14 residues. CDR3 nucleotides: TGTGCCAGTAGTACGGGAGAGGGATACGAAAAACTGTTTTTT. It specifies CASSTGEGYEKLFF.

J is TRBJ2-3 and V is TRBV19, with TRBD2 matching 7 bases. Germline trimming cut 5 bases from V and 2 bases from J; bases unmatched to any gene: 10. Germline V gene data show CDR1 as LNHDA and CDR2 as SQIVND (reference sequence). This CDR3 region has 16 residues. CDR3 region: CASSDERREPTDTQYF. As DNA, the CDR3 is TGTGCCAGTAGTGACGAACGGCGGGAGCCCACAGATACGCAGTATTTT. The variable domain in full, with the rest retrieved from reference TRBV19 and TRBJ2-3, is DGGITQSPKYLFRKEGQNVTLSCEQNLNHDAMYWYRQDPGQGLRLIYYSQIVNDFQKGDIAEGYSVSREKKESFPLTVTSAQKNPTAFYLCASSDERREPTDTQYFGPGTRLTVL.

The rearrangement uses TRBV30 and TRBJ2-7; D is uncertain. CDR1 and CDR2 (germline): GTSNPN, SVGIG (reference sequence). CDR3 length equals 13 residues. CDR3: CVFEDPRAYEQYF. The CDR3 DNA reads TGTGTCTTCGAAGACCCCCGGGCCTACGAGCAGTACTTC.

The CDR3 DNA reads TGTGCCAGCCTCCTGGGGCCAGGGGCCTACGAGCAGTACTTC. This codes for CASLLGPGAYEQYF. The J gene is TRBJ2-7, the V gene TRBV6-1; tentatively, D is TRBD1 (6 bases). The germline CDR1 and CDR2 sequences are MNHNS and SASEGT. The V end lost 8 bases, the J end lost 2 bases, and 16 bases lay between the germline ends. This CDR3 contains 14 residues.

This rearrangement joins TRBV28 to TRBJ1-4, with a tentative D call TRBD1 (6 bases). There are 15 residues in the CDR3. Trimming left V 6 bases short and J 0 bases short, with 11 bases between. Germline V gene sequence: CDR1 MDHEN, CDR2 SYDVKM. The CDR3 coding sequence is TGTGCCAGCAGCTTACAGGGTGCAACTAATGAAAAACTGTTTTTT. Its translation is CASSLQGATNEKLFF.

The chain is built from TRBV28 and TRBJ2-1; perhaps TRBD2 as D (5 bases). V lost 3 bases to trimming and J lost 0 bases, with 12 bases between them. This CDR3 region has 16 residues. Germline assignment: CDR1 MDHEN and CDR2 SYDVKM. CDR3 nucleotide sequence: TGTGCCAGCAGTTTTCGGGGTTTGGTCTCCTACAATGAGCAGTTCTTC. Translation gives CASSFRGLVSYNEQFF.

The chain employs TRBV30 and TRBJ2-5; D possibly corresponds to TRBD2 (5 bases). Trimming stripped 0 bases from V and 4 bases from J, with 9 bases between. This CDR3 has 13 residues. Germline V gene data show CDR1 as GTSNPN and CDR2 as SVGIG (reference sequence). In DNA form, the CDR3 reads TGTGCCTGGAGTGTTTTGACTACAGAGACCCAGTACTTC. Protein sequence: CAWSVLTTETQYF.

J is TRBJ2-7 and V is TRBV11-2; 7 bases line up with TRBD2. With V trimmed by 5 bases and J by 0 bases, 4 bases remained unmatched. CDR1 SGHAT and CDR2 FQNNGV come from the germline V gene. This CDR3 region has 14 residues. CDR3 DNA: TGTGCCAGCAGCCTCGGGACTATCTCCTACGAGCAGTACTTC. It specifies CASSLGTISYEQYF.

The chain combines TRBV18 with TRBJ1-4, with TRBD1 as a possible D gene (6 bases). Germline CDR1 is KGHSH and CDR2 is LQKENI. The V end was cut by 3 bases, the J end by 1 base, with 12 bases between. This CDR3 has 16 residues. The CDR3 DNA reads as TGTGCCAGCTCACCGTCTGAGGGGGTAACTAATGAAAAACTGTTTTTT. It translates to CASSPSEGVTNEKLFF. Looking up the rest from reference TRBV18 and TRBJ1-4 gives the full variable domain: NAGVMQNPRHLVRRRGQEARLRCSPMKGHSHVYWYRQLPEEGLKFMVYLQKENIIDESGMPKERFSAEFPKEGPSILRIQQVVRGDSAAYFCASSPSEGVTNEKLFFGSGTQLSVL.

V gene TRBV5-1 combines with J gene TRBJ2-5; D gene unclear. Gene TRBJ2-7 matches the end of the DNA better, so the J call may be wrong. The germline V gene has CDR1 SGHRS and CDR2 YFSETQ. The CDR3 has 12 amino acids. CDR3 sequence reads: CASSPGMAEQYF. DNA of the CDR3: TGCGCCAGCAGCCCGGGTATGGCCGAGCAGTACTTC.

The chain joins TRBV9 to TRBJ1-3; 7 bases map to TRBD1. Germline V gives CDR1 SGDLS, CDR2 YYNGEE. Trimming cost V 6 bases and J 0 bases; bases outside gene matches: 9. This CDR3 has 16 residues. The DNA for the CDR3 is TGTGCCAGCACCACGACCGGGACAGCCTCTGGAAACACCATATATTTT. Translated, it gives CASTTTGTASGNTIYF.

This clone was recorded once. The chain employs TRBV4-3 and TRBJ2-3; 7 bases map to TRBD1. Germline V lookup: CDR1 LGHNA, CDR2 YSLEER. There are 17 residues in the CDR3. V was pared by 0 bases and J by 0 bases, with 6 bases of the junction left unmatched. The CDR3 sequence is CASSQDYRTGSTDTQYF. The DNA of the CDR3 is TGCGCCAGCAGCCAAGATTACAGGACAGGTAGCACAGATACGCAGTATTTT.

This chain links TRBV6-5 with TRBJ2-7; 13 bases fit TRBD2. This CDR3 has 15 residues. Germline lookup yields CDR1 MNHEY and CDR2 SVGAGI. J was trimmed by 5 bases and V by 0 bases; bases with no gene match: 1. In DNA, the CDR3 is TGTGCCAGCAGTTACTCACTAGCGGGGGGGCACGAGCAGTACTTC. It yields the protein CASSYSLAGGHEQYF.

The chain uses TRBV5-1 and TRBJ2-2; TRBD2 might be the D (6 bases). Between the trimmed V and J ends, which lost 4 bases and 9 bases, there was a span of 22 bases. CDR1 is SGHRS, CDR2 YFSETQ, per germline. This CDR3 contains 16 residues. The CDR3 is CASSLQTAGGTRELFF. As DNA, the CDR3 is TGCGCCAGCAGCCTCCAGACAGCCGGAGGGACCCGGGAGCTGTTTTTT.

This clone was recorded once. V and J are TRBV7-8 and TRBJ1-1; D call uncertain. CDR1 and CDR2 from the germline V gene are SGHVS and FQNEAQ. This CDR3 is built from 14 residues. The V end was cut by 5 bases, the J end by 1 base, with 11 bases between. CDR3 nucleotides: TGTGCCAGCAGCACCAGACGGAGGAACACTGAAGCTTTCTTT. It codes for CASSTRRRNTEAFF.

This clone was seen only once. The chain employs TRBV7-3 and TRBJ2-1, with D possibly being TRBD2 (6 bases). V lost 5 bases to trimming and J lost 7 bases, with 12 bases between them. The V gene's germline CDR1 is SGHTA and CDR2 FQGTGA. There are 13 residues in the CDR3. CDR3 in DNA: TGTGCCAGCAGCCCATGGAGGGGAAATGAGCAGTTCTTC. Protein: CASSPWRGNEQFF.

The V call is TRBV20-1, the J call TRBJ1-2; D not resolved. CDR1 and CDR2 (germline): DFQATT, SNEGSKA (reference sequence). The CDR3 spans 11 residues. CDR3 sequence (DNA): TGCGTATGCCCCGGGTTTCATGGCTACACCTTC. This codes for CVCPGFHGYTF.

This chain uses TRBV18 with TRBJ1-4; a possible D gene is TRBD1 (6 bases). The CDR3 is made up of 14 amino acids. The ends were cut back, 4 bases at V and 7 bases at J, with 13 bases in the middle. Germline-derived CDR1 and CDR2 are KGHSH and LQKENI. The CDR3 here is CASSHRVDGEKLFF. CDR3 nucleotides: TGTGCCAGCTCACACAGGGTCGATGGTGAAAAACTGTTTTTT.